A selection of T cell receptor beta chains follows, all from one sample in a study of cytomegalovirus exposure and HLA in healthy donors. Profiled with immunoSEQ multiplex PCR; TCRdb holds only in-frame clones, not every one. The sample gives about 120,000 clones, over 65% of which show up once; about 3% is in the top ten. What was sequenced was PBMCs. The receptors were sampled from a woman aged 40 to 50 in good health and CMV-seropositive. CDR3s include the opening cysteine and the closing phenylalanine or tryptophan. The order of the fields is clone size, V gene, J gene, D gene, CDR3 protein, CDR3 DNA. A D gene is named only where the DNA matches it firmly. Some rows mark clone size as missing; the rest say once, few, many or name a class of expanded clone.

>.|TRBV4-1|TRBJ2-1|.
CASRLGSSSYNEQFF
TGCGCCAGCCGCCTCGGGTCTAGCTCCTACAATGAGCAGTTCTTC
>.|TRBV5-1|TRBJ2-7|TRBD1
CASSPNQGASSYEQYF
TGCGCCAGCAGCCCGAATCAGGGGGCGAGCTCCTACGAGCAGTACTTC
>once|TRBV18|TRBJ1-1|.
CASSPQTGRNTEAFF
TGTGCCAGCTCACCACAAACAGGGCGGAACACTGAAGCTTTCTTT
>few|TRBV5-6|TRBJ2-2|TRBD1
CASRGQLGQLTGELFF
TGTGCCAGCAGGGGCCAACTGGGACAGCTGACCGGGGAGCTGTTTTTT
>.|TRBV10-3|TRBJ2-6|.
CAIKAQQDHVLTF
TGTGCCATCAAGGCCCAGCAGGATCACGTCCTGACTTTC
>.|TRBV9|TRBJ1-3|TRBD1
CASSARGDSVGGNTIYF
TGTGCCAGCAGCGCGAGAGGGGACAGCGTGGGGGGAAACACCATATATTTT
>.|TRBV7-2|TRBJ1-1|.
CASSFSGTLNTEAFF
TGTGCCAGCAGCTTCTCAGGGACTCTGAACACTGAAGCTTTCTTT
>.|TRBV15|TRBJ1-5|.
CATSRDFRSNQPQHF
TGTGCCACCAGCAGAGATTTTCGGAGTAATCAGCCCCAGCATTTT
>.|TRBV9|TRBJ1-1|.
CASSVGTSTEAFF
TGTGCCAGCAGCGTAGGTACCAGCACTGAAGCTTTCTTT
>few|TRBV7-2|TRBJ1-5|TRBD1
CASRQTGVGQPQHF
TGTGCCAGCAGGCAAACAGGGGTAGGTCAGCCCCAGCATTTT
>.|TRBV7-2|TRBJ2-1|.
CASSFAGLNNEQFF
TGTGCCAGCAGCTTTGCGGGACTTAACAATGAGCAGTTCTTC
>.|TRBV7-2|TRBJ2-2|TRBD1
CASSFDGDRVARELFF
TGTGCCAGCAGCTTCGATGGAGACAGGGTTGCCAGGGAGCTGTTTTTT
>.|TRBV18|TRBJ2-1|TRBD2
CASSLLSGSNEQFF
TGTGCCAGCTCACTACTTAGCGGGAGCAATGAGCAGTTCTTC
>few|TRBV11-3|TRBJ2-2|TRBD1
CASSSGTGIVTGELFF
TGTGCCAGCAGCTCCGGGACAGGGATAGTTACCGGGGAGCTGTTTTTT
>.|TRBV25-1|TRBJ1-5|.
CASSEYLENQPQHF
TGTGCCAGCAGTGAATATCTCGAGAATCAGCCCCAGCATTTT
>.|TRBV10-2|TRBJ1-2|.
CASSGGRDGYTF
TGCGCCAGCAGTGGAGGCAGGGATGGCTACACCTTC
>.|TRBV4-1|TRBJ1-2|.
CASSQDLTANYGYTF
TGCGCCAGCAGCCAAGATCTCACGGCTAACTATGGCTACACCTTC
>once|TRBV2|TRBJ2-2|.
CASSGNRVNTGELFF
TGTGCCAGCAGTGGAAACAGGGTTAACACCGGGGAGCTGTTTTTT
>.|TRBV6-1|TRBJ2-1|TRBD2
CASSEALRTRGDEQFF
TGTGCCAGCAGTGAAGCGCTTCGGACTAGGGGCGATGAGCAGTTCTTC
>.|TRBV19|TRBJ1-5|.
CASRPRGTNQPQHF
TGTGCCAGTAGACCCCGGGGGACGAATCAGCCCCAGCATTTT
>.|TRBV7-2|TRBJ1-5|TRBD1
CASSLDGLGSGGVQPQHF
TGTGCCAGCAGCTTAGACGGGTTAGGGTCAGGGGGCGTTCAGCCCCAGCATTTT
>.|TRBV2|TRBJ2-3|TRBD2
CATNPELAGGLDTQYF
TGTGCCACCAACCCCGAACTAGCGGGGGGGTTAGATACGCAGTATTTT
>.|TRBV27|TRBJ2-5|TRBD2
CASSLSPAGGRETQYF
TGTGCCAGCAGTTTATCTCCAGCGGGAGGGCGAGAGACCCAGTACTTC
>.|TRBV6-5|TRBJ1-5|TRBD1
CASSNTGVGNQPQHF
TGTGCCAGCAGTAACACAGGGGTGGGCAATCAGCCCCAGCATTTT